The next 20 T cell receptor beta chains were all read from a single sample in a study of blood T cell repertoires in COVID-19. Profiled with immunoSEQ multiplex PCR; TCRdb holds only in-frame clones, not every one. The sample shows roughly 500,000 clones, roughly 90% of them seen only once. Sequenced input: PBMCs or T cells enriched from blood (not recorded which). All receptors derive from a woman in her thirties or forties who had recovered from COVID-19.

V is TRBV4-1 and J is TRBJ2-3; D gene uncertain. The ends were cut back, 4 bases at V and 6 bases at J, with 14 bases in the middle. From germline, CDR1 is MGHRA and CDR2 YSYEKL. The CDR3 length is 14 residues. Here the CDR3 DNA reads TGCGCCAGCAGCCTCCCCGACTTGACCGATACGCAGTATTTT. It specifies CASSLPDLTDTQYF.

V usage is TRBV10-1 and J usage is TRBJ1-1; perhaps TRBD1 as D (5 bases). V lost 11 bases, J lost 5 bases, and 15 bases lay in between. Per the germline V gene, CDR1 is WNHNN and CDR2 is SYGVQD (reference sequence). The CDR3 covers 12 residues. CDR3 nucleotides: TGCGCCTCCGCGGGGCGCGGGACTGAAGCTTTCTTT. Translating it yields CASAGRGTEAFF.

The chain joins TRBV6-5 to TRBJ2-5; 9 nucleotides align to TRBD2. There are 15 residues in the CDR3. V gave up 7 bases and J gave up 3 bases; unmatched junction bases: 9. Germline CDR1 MNHEY, CDR2 SVGAGI. CDR3 loop: CASNLGASGKETQYF. DNA of the CDR3: TGTGCCAGCAACCTCGGGGCTAGCGGGAAAGAGACCCAGTACTTC.

The chain links TRBV4-3 to TRBJ1-2; possibly TRBD1 for D (5 bases). Trimming removed 1 base from V and 7 bases from J, with 13 bases in between. CDR3 length equals 14 residues. The germline gives CDR1 LGHNA, CDR2 YSLEER. CDR3 loop: CASSQAVTARGYTF. In nucleotides, the CDR3 is TGCGCCAGCAGCCAAGCTGTGACAGCCCGTGGCTACACCTTC.

The chain links TRBV10-2 to TRBJ2-7, with 8 positions matching TRBD1. The CDR3 consists of 14 residues. The germline V gene encodes CDR1 WSHSY and CDR2 SAAADI. V was pared by 3 bases and J by 5 bases, with 6 bases of the junction left unmatched. In DNA form, the CDR3 reads TGCGCCAGCAGTGATCGGACAGGGTTTGACGAGCAGTACTTC. Its translation is CASSDRTGFDEQYF.

The chain links TRBV5-8 to TRBJ2-7; D remains unclear. In germline, CDR1 is SGHTS, CDR2 YDEGEE. The CDR3 runs 15 residues. V lost 1 base and J lost 0, with 11 bases in between. In DNA, the CDR3 is TGTGCCAGCAGCTTGCTTCGCGGCAACTCCTACGAGCAGTACTTC. Protein: CASSLLRGNSYEQYF.

This chain links TRBV28 with TRBJ1-6, with a possible D match to TRBD1 (6 bases). The V gene's germline CDR1 is MDHEN and CDR2 SYDVKM. Trimming left V 5 bases short and J 7 bases short, with 15 bases between. The CDR3 spans 15 residues. The CDR3 DNA is TGTGCCAGCAGTGAGCCGACAGGAAGAAATTCACCCCTCCACTTT. Translation gives CASSEPTGRNSPLHF.

This chain joins TRBV10-1 and TRBJ2-3; possible D gene TRBD2, 6 bases. The ends were cut back, 9 bases at V and 4 bases at J, with 23 bases in the middle. CDR3 length: 16 residues. Germline-derived CDR1 and CDR2 are WNHNN and SYGVQD (reference sequence). In DNA form, the CDR3 reads TGCGCCAGTAGTTGGTGGTCGGGCGGGGAAGCAGATACGCAGTATTTT. Translating it yields CASSWWSGGEADTQYF.

V usage is TRBV29-1 and J usage is TRBJ1-2; TRBD1 agrees at 9 bases. Per the germline V gene, CDR1 is SQVTM and CDR2 is ANQGSEA. The CDR3 is 13 residues long. The V segment lost 5 bases and the J segment 7 bases; nucleotides outside the gene matches: 8. The CDR3 bases are TGCAGCGTTTCGGGACAGGGAGAGGCTGGCTACACCTTC. It is translated as CSVSGQGEAGYTF.

The table lists this clone with a count of one. The chain recombines TRBV4-1 with TRBJ2-7, with 8 bases aligning to TRBD2. The CDR3 runs 17 residues. In germline, CDR1 is MGHRA, CDR2 YSYEKL. The V and J ends lost 3 bases and 1 base, in that order; junction bases with no gene match: 11. CDR3 DNA sequence: TGCGCCAGCAGCCATCTAGCGGGTGGGAGATCTTCCTACGAGCAGTACTTC. Amino acids: CASSHLAGGRSSYEQYF.

The CDR3 coding sequence is TGTGCCAGCAGTTTTAGGGGTCGACCGAGACTAGCGGGAGGGAATTTTCGTACCGGGGAGCTGTTTTTT. Translated: CASSFRGRPRLAGGNFRTGELFF. The V and J genes are TRBV27 and TRBJ2-2, with 14 bases matching TRBD2. The V segment lost 3 bases and the J segment 5 bases; nucleotides outside the gene matches: 23. Germline CDR1 is MNHEY and CDR2 is SMNVEV (reference sequence). There are 23 residues in the CDR3.

This rearrangement joins TRBV6-5 to TRBJ2-1; 8 positions agree with TRBD1. The CDR3 contains 15 residues. Unmatched junction bases numbered 13, after V lost 7 bases and J lost 8 bases. Per the germline V gene, CDR1 is MNHEY and CDR2 is SVGAGI. CDR3 sequence reads: CASKDVGTGLHEQFF. The CDR3 DNA sequence: TGTGCCAGCAAAGACGTCGGGACAGGTCTTCATGAGCAGTTCTTC.

With regard to this clone: Other DNA sequences in the sample encode the same CDR3. V and J are TRBV5-1 and TRBJ2-1, with D uncertain. Per the germline V gene, CDR1 is SGHRS and CDR2 is YFSETQ. The CDR3 has 15 amino acids. V lost 0 bases and J lost 4, with 11 bases in between. The CDR3 loop reads CASSLASSSYNEQFF. CDR3 nucleotides: TGCGCCAGCAGCTTGGCGTCCAGTTCGTACAATGAGCAGTTCTTC.

The chain uses TRBV10-1 and TRBJ2-1; tentatively, D is TRBD2 (7 bases). V lost 8 bases and J lost 14, with 19 bases in between. The CDR3 loop spans 12 amino acids. Germline V gene data show CDR1 as WNHNN and CDR2 as SYGVQD (reference sequence). The CDR3 loop is CASPGEGGGEFF. In nucleotides, the CDR3 is TGCGCCAGCCCGGGAGAGGGGGGGGGCGAGTTCTTC.

This chain uses TRBV5-6 with TRBJ2-1, with TRBD2 matching 14 bases. After removal of 1 base from V and 7 bases from J, the junction contained 7 bases not matched to a gene. Germline V gene data show CDR1 as SGHDT and CDR2 as YYEEEE. The CDR3 is 17 residues long. The CDR3 bases are TGTGCCAGCAGCTTGTTGGGACTAGCGGGAGAAGGGAATGAGCAGTTCTTC. Protein sequence: CASSLLGLAGEGNEQFF.

The rearrangement joins TRBV19 to TRBJ1-5; 9 bases agree with TRBD1. V was clipped by 7 bases and J by 6 bases; unmatched bases: 7. Germline V gene lookup returns CDR1 LNHDA and CDR2 SQIVND (reference sequence). The length of the CDR3 is 14 residues. CDR3 DNA sequence: TGTGCCAGTACCCTACAGGGGGCGTCTCAGCCCCAGCATTTT. This codes for CASTLQGASQPQHF.

In this sample, this clone turned up a few times. The chain carries TRBV5-6 and TRBJ1-2; D possibly corresponds to TRBD1 (6 bases). The CDR3 spans 13 residues. V was cut by 5 bases and J by 2 bases, with 10 bases left in between. Looked up from germline, CDR1 is SGHDT and CDR2 is YYEEEE. Here the CDR3 DNA reads TGTGCCAGCAGTCCCGACAGGAACTATGGCTACACCTTC. This translates into CASSPDRNYGYTF.

The chain has TRBV9 and TRBJ1-1; possibly TRBD1 for D (6 bases). The CDR3 runs to 14 residues. Trimming removed 3 bases from V and 1 base from J, with 10 bases in between. Germline V gives CDR1 SGDLS, CDR2 YYNGEE. CDR3 DNA: TGTGCCAGCAGCGGCCTAGGGGGGAACACTGAAGCTTTCTTT. Amino acids: CASSGLGGNTEAFF.

The chain employs TRBV5-1 and TRBJ2-7; TRBD1 agrees at 9 bases. The CDR3 covers 15 residues. Germline V CDR1 and CDR2: SGHRS, YFSETQ. The junction had 9 bases not matched to a gene; V was cut back by 4 bases and J by 4 bases. CDR3 nucleotides: TGCGCCAGCAGCGTCCAAGGACAGGGGAATTACGAGCAGTACTTC. Its translation is CASSVQGQGNYEQYF.

This sequence joins TRBV6-2 or TRBV6-3 and TRBJ2-1; TRBD2 agrees at 7 bases. There are 15 residues in the CDR3. CDR1 and CDR2 from the germline V gene are MNHEY and SVGEGT. V lost 4 bases to trimming and J lost 8 bases; unmatched junction nucleotides: 11. The CDR3 spells CASSSLADLRHEQFF. CDR3 in DNA: TGTGCCAGCAGTTCCCTAGCGGACCTACGCCATGAGCAGTTCTTC.